This TCR beta chain was identified in a study of T-cell reconstitution after alpha-beta-depleted transplantation in children. The study, taken as a whole, reports: As was reported, about two months after transplant, alpha-beta T cells came from several hundred expanded graft clones. One year after transplant, T-cell counts and diversity came mostly from newly produced T cells.

In this sample, this clonotype turned up a few times. What it recognizes is unknown. Looked up from germline, CDR1 is DFQATT and CDR2 is SNEGSKA (reference sequence). The CDR3 has 14 amino acids. The V gene end was trimmed by 3 bases and the J gene end by 3 bases; junction bases not matched to a gene: 8. As it was prepared, the TCRbeta library received unique molecular identifiers. Via MiXCR, TCRdb re-called the PCR reads, giving one row per CDR3 protein. The table shows fewer than 1 million distinct CDR3 sequences, with 16% occurring only once. This sequence joins TRBV20-1 and TRBJ2-7, with 7 bases matching TRBD1. This clonotype originated in a male patient under 18 who had a stem cell transplant for acute lymphoblastic leukemia, so the T cells may come from the graft donor. Source: PBMCs, mostly from graft donor cells, taken 360 days after TCRalphabeta/CD19-depleted stem cell transplant. Written as DNA, the CDR3 is TGCAGTGCTAGCGACCACAGGGGATTCTACGAGCAGTACTTC. This codes for CSASDHRGFYEQYF.